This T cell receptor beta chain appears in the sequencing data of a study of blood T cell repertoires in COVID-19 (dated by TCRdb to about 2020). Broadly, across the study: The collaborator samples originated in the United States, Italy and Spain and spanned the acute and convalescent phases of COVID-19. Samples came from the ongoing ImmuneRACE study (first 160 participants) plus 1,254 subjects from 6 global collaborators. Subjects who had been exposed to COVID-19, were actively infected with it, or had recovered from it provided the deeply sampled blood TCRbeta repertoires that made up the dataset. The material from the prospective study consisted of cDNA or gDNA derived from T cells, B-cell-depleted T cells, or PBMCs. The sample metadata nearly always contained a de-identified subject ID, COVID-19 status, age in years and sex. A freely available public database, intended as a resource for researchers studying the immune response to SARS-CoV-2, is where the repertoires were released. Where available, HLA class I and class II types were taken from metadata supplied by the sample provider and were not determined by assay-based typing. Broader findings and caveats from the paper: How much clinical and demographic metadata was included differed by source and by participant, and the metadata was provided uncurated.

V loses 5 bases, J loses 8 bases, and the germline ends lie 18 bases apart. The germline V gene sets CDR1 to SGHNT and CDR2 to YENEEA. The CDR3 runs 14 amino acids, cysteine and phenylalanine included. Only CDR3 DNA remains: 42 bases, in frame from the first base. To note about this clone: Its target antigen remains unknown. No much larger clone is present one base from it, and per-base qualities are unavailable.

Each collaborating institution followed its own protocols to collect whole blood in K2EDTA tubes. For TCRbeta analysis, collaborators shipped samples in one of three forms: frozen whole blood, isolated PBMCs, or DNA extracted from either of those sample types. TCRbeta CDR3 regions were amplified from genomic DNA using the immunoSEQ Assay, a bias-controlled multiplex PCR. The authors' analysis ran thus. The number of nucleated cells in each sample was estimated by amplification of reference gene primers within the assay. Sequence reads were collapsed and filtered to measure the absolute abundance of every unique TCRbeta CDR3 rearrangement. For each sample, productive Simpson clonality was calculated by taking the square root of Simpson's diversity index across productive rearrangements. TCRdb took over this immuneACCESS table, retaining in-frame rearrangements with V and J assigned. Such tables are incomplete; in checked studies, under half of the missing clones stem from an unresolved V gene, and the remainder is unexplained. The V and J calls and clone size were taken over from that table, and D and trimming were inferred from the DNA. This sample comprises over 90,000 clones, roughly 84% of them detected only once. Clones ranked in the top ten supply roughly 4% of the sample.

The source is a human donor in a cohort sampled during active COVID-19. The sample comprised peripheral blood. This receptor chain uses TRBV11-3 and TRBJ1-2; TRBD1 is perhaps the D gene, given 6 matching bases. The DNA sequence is TGTGCCAGCAGCCGGGGGGGCAGGGTGAGCGGCTACACCTTC. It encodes CASSRGGRVSGYTF.